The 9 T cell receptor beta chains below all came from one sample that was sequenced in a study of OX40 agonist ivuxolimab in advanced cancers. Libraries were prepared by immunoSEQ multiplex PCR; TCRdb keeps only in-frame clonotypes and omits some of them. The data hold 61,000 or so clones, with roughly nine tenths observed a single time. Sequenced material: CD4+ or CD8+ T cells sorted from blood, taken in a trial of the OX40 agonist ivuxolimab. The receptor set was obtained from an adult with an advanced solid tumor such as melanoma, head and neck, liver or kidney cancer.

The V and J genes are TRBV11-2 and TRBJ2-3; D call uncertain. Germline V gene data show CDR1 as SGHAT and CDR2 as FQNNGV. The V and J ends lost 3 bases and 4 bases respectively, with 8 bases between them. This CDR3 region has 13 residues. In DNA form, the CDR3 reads TGTGCCAGCAGCTTTTCCTCCCCAGATACGCAGTATTTT. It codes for CASSFSSPDTQYF.

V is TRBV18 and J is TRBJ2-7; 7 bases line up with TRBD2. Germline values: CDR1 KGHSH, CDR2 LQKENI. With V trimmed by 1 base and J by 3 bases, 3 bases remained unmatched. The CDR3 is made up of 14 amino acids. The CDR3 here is CASSPRGTNYEQYF. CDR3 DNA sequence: TGTGCCAGCTCACCACGTGGGACTAACTACGAGCAGTACTTC.

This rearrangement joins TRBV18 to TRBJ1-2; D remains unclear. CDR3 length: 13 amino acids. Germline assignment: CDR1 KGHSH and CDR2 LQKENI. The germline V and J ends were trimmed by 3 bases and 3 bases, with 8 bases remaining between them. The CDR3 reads CASSPGEYYGYTF. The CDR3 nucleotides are TGTGCCAGCTCACCCGGGGAGTACTATGGCTACACCTTC.

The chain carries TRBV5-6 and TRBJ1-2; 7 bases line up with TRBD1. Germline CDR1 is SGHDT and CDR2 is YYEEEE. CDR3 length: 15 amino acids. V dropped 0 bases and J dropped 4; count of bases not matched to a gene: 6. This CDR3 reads CASSLGPSGGYGYTF. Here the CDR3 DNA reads TGTGCCAGCAGCTTGGGCCCTTCAGGGGGCTATGGCTACACCTTC.

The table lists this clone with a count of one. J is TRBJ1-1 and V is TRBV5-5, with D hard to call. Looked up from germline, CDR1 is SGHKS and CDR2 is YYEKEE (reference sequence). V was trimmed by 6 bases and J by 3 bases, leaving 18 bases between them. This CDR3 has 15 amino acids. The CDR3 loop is CASTSGPGSYTEAFF. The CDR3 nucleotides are TGTGCCAGCACCTCCGGGCCGGGGTCGTACACTGAAGCTTTCTTT.

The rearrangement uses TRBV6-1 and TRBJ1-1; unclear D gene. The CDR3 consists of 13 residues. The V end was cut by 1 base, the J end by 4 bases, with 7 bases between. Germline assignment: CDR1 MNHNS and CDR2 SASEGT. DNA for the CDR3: TGTGCCAGCAGTGAAGAACTCATCACTGAAGCTTTCTTT. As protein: CASSEELITEAFF.

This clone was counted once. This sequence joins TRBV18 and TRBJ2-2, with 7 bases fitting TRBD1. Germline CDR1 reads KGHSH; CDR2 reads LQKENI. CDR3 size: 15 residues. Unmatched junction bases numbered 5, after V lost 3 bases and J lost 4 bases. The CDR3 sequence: CASSPGQVGTGELFF. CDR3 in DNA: TGTGCCAGCTCACCTGGACAGGTGGGCACCGGGGAGCTGTTTTTT.

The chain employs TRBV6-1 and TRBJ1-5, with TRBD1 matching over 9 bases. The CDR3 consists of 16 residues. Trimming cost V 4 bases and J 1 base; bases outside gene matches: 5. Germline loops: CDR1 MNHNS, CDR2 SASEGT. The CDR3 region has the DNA TGTGCCAGCAGTGGACCGGGACAGGGAAGCAATCAGCCCCAGCATTTT. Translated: CASSGPGQGSNQPQHF.

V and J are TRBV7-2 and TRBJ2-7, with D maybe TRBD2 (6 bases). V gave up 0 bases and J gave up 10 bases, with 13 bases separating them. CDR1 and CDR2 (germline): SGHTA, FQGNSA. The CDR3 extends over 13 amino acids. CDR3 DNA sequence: TGTGCCAGCAGCTTAGCGGGGCAGCGGGTACAGTACTTC. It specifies CASSLAGQRVQYF.